This note documents a single T cell receptor (beta chain) sequence. What it binds is unknown. This sample was taken from a study of Tregs in tolerant kidney transplant recipients. Study at large: Related graft donors supplied nonmyeloablative bone marrow transplants, and mixed chimerism was transient.

The assay was immunoSEQ multiplex PCR, and TCRdb's table has in-frame clones only and misses some. The top ten hold 0.46% of the sample, which has tens of thousands of clones, 90% to 95% seen once. Germline V gene data show CDR1 as SEHNR and CDR2 as FQNEAQ (reference sequence). V was pared by 1 base and J by 5 bases, with 5 bases of the junction left unmatched. The CDR3 runs 14 residues. The study's findings and limits: Tregs expanded with activated donor B cells seemed most donor-specific.

The sequences come from CD4+ T cells from blood, collected before the transplant. J is TRBJ2-7 and V is TRBV7-9; 7 bases align to TRBD1. The TCR sequence derives from a human donor who received a combined kidney and bone marrow transplant. CDR3 sequence: CASSLDRGLHEQYF. The CDR3 nucleotides read TGTGCCAGCAGCTTAGACAGGGGTCTCCACGAGCAGTACTTC.